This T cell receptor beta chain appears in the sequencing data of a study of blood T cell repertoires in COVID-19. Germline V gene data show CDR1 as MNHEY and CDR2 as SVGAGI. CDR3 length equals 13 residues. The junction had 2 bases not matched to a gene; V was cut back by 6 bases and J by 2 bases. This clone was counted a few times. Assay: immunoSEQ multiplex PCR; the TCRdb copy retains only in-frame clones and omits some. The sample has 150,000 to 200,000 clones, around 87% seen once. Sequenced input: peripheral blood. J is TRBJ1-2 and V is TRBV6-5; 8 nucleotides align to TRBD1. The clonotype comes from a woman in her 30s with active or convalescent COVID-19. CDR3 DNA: TGTGCCAGCAGCCGGACAGGGAACTATGGCTACACCTTC. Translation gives CASSRTGNYGYTF.